The sequence of this TCR beta chain was determined in a study of T-cell memory formation after mild COVID-19. Points from the study as a whole: The study found balanced CD4/CD8 in clones contracting day 15 to 85 and a CD4+ lean in later expanders. Pre-infection memory held some responding clones, suggesting pre-existing cross-reactive T cells responded.

The CDR3 runs to 15 residues. Trimming left V 4 bases short and J 1 base short, with 16 bases between. Germline CDR1 reads GTSNPN; CDR2 reads SVGIG (reference sequence). A 5'RACE reaction primed in the constant segment made cDNA libraries of TCR alpha and TCR beta, and these carried sample barcodes and UMIs. Via MiXCR, TCRdb re-called the 5' RACE reads, giving one row per CDR3 protein. The data show approximately 52,000 distinct CDR3 sequences, with around 10% seen just once and roughly 10% held by the top ten. As to this clonotype: Its matching antigen is unknown.

Sequencing was performed on PBMCs or a T cell subset sorted from them (not recorded which). This receptor was identified in an adult woman who had mild COVID-19 (a few samples of this study predate the infection). Cell type and time point are not known. This chain connects TRBV30 to TRBJ1-1, with D hard to call. The CDR3 bases are TGTGCCTGGAATCTGATCTTACGGAAGAACACTGAAGCTTTCTTT. Its translation is CAWNLILRKNTEAFF.